What follows describes a single T cell receptor beta chain. Its antigen remains unknown. The data originate from a study of Graves' ophthalmopathy and Graves' hyperthyroidism. Study observations and caveats: Blood repertoires reportedly contained most expanded thyroid clonotypes above 0.001 frequency.

RNA transcripts yielded amplified TCR beta CDR3 regions. First-round RT-PCR employed HTBI primers, with a second-round multiplex PCR after it. TCRdb re-analysed the multiplex PCR reads in MiXCR, keeping a single row per CDR3 protein. The table has over a million distinct CDR3 sequences, about 36% seen once. CDR3 size: 15 residues. V was clipped by 6 bases and J by 5 bases; unmatched bases: 14. In germline, CDR1 is DFQATT, CDR2 SNEGSKA (reference sequence). What was sequenced was peripheral blood or thyroid tissue (not recorded which). The chain joins TRBV20-1 to TRBJ1-1; TRBD1 agrees at 8 bases. The receptor was isolated from an adult man with Graves' hyperthyroidism. The CDR3 bases are TGCAGTGCCGATCTAACATGGACAGGGCGAACTGAAGCTTTCTTT. Encoded protein: CSADLTWTGRTEAFF.